The 4 T cell receptor beta chains below all came from one sample that was sequenced in a study of radiotherapy plus CTLA-4 blockade in lung cancer. Clones were sequenced by immunoSEQ multiplex PCR, and TCRdb holds only the in-frame ones, with some missing. Among roughly 90,000 clones, about four fifths were seen once, and the ten largest hold under 30%. The starting material was peripheral blood, obtained from a patient treated with radiotherapy plus ipilimumab. The receptors derive from a human donor with non-small cell lung cancer that progressed on radiotherapy plus ipilimumab.

The chain links TRBV5-5 to TRBJ2-7; 7 bases agree with TRBD2. The junction had 6 bases not matched to a gene; V was cut back by 3 bases and J by 12 bases. The CDR3 covers 11 residues. Looked up from germline, CDR1 is SGHKS and CDR2 is YYEKEE (reference sequence). The chain's CDR3 is CASSWGGLSYF. CDR3 bases: TGTGCCAGCAGCTGGGGGGGACTTTCGTACTTC.

The chain couples TRBV28 to TRBJ1-4; no clear D. The length of the CDR3 is 13 residues. Between the trimmed V and J ends, which lost 1 base and 13 bases, there was a span of 13 bases. Germline V gene lookup returns CDR1 MDHEN and CDR2 SYDVKM. CDR3 coding DNA: TGTGCCAGCAGTTTATTAACTACCGCTCGACTGTTTTTT. Its translation is CASSLLTTARLFF.

The rearrangement uses TRBV4-1 and TRBJ2-3; D unclear. CDR1 and CDR2 (germline): MGHRA, YSYEKL. The V and J ends lost 1 base and 0 bases respectively, with 8 bases between them. CDR3 size: 15 residues. CDR3 protein: CASSQVTRSTDTQYF. The CDR3 bases are TGCGCCAGCAGCCAAGTTACCAGGAGCACAGATACGCAGTATTTT.

The CDR3: CASSIIAGGPNEQFF. CDR3 in DNA: TGTGCCAGTAGTATAATTGCGGGAGGGCCGAATGAGCAGTTCTTC. The chain carries TRBV19 and TRBJ2-1, with 9 bases matching TRBD2. V lost 2 bases and J lost 7; bases outside the gene matches: 6. The length of the CDR3 is 15 residues. CDR1 LNHDA and CDR2 SQIVND come from the germline V gene (reference sequence).